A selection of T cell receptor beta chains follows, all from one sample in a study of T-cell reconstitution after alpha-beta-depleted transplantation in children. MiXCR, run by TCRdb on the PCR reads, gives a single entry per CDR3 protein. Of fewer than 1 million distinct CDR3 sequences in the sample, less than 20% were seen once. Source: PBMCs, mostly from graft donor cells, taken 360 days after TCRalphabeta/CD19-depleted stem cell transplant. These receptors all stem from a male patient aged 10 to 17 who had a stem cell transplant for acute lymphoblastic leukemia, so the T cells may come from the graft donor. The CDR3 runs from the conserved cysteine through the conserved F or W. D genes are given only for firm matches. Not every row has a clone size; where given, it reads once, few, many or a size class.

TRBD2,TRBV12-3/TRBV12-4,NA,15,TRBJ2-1,CASRASGSRGNEQFF,TGTGCCAGCAGAGCCAGCGGGAGTAGAGGAAATGAGCAGTTCTTC
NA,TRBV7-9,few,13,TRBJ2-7,CASSPQRTYEQYF,TGTGCCAGCAGCCCACAGCGGACCTACGAGCAGTACTTC
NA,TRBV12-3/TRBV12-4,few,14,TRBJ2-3,CASSPPLGPDTQYF,TGTGCCAGCAGCCCCCCTCTTGGCCCAGATACGCAGTATTTT
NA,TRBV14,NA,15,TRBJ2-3,CASSQDRTAWGTQYF,TGTGCCAGCAGCCAAGATCGGACCGCGTGGGGTACGCAGTATTTT
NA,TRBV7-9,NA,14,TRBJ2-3,CASSLVQVTDTQYF,TGTGCCAGCAGCTTGGTACAGGTCACAGATACGCAGTATTTT
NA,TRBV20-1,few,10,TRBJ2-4,CSAREGAQYF,TGCAGTGCTAGAGAGGGAGCTCAGTACTTC
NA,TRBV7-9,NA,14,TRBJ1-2,CASSPEEGPYGYTF,TGTGCCAGCAGCCCCGAGGAGGGCCCCTATGGCTACACCTTC
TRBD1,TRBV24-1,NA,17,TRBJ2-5,CATSGFQDRELQETQYF,TGTGCCACCAGTGGCTTCCAAGACAGGGAACTCCAAGAGACCCAGTACTTC
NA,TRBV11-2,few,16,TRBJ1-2,CASSFVGTGTTYGYTF,TGTGCCAGCAGCTTCGTAGGCACGGGGACCACCTATGGCTACACCTTC
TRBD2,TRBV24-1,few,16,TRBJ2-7,CATSDQRGSGSYEQYF,TGTGCCACCAGTGATCAACGTGGTAGCGGGTCCTACGAGCAGTACTTC
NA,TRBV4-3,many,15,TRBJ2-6,CASSQRSSGANVLTF,TGCGCCAGCAGCCAAAGGTCCTCTGGGGCCAACGTCCTGACTTTC
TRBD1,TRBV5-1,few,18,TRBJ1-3,CASSLAHPTGKSGNTIYF,TGCGCCAGCAGCTTGGCCCATCCGACAGGGAAGTCTGGAAACACCATATATTTT
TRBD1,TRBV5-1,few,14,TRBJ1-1,CASSGRDRGPEAFF,TGCGCCAGCAGCGGCCGGGACAGGGGGCCTGAAGCTTTCTTT
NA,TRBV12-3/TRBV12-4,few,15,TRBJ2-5,CASSQWDTAQETQYF,TGTGCCAGCAGCCAATGGGACACCGCTCAAGAGACCCAGTACTTC
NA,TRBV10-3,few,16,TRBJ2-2,CAISETRTVRAGELFF,TGTGCCATCAGTGAAACTCGGACAGTTCGGGCCGGGGAGCTGTTTTTT
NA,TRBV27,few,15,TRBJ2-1,CASSWLGSLYNEQFF,TGTGCCAGCAGTTGGCTCGGGAGTCTGTACAATGAGCAGTTCTTC
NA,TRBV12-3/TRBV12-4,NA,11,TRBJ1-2,CASSLHSRFTF,TGTGCCAGCAGTTTGCACAGTCGTTTTACCTTC
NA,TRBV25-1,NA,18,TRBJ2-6,CASSVDSPVLSGANVLTF,TGTGCCAGCAGTGTAGATTCGCCCGTCCTCTCTGGGGCCAACGTCCTGACTTTC